This T cell receptor (beta chain) was sequenced for a study of blood T cell repertoires in COVID-19. Study details: COVID-19 samples, acute and convalescent, were from the United States, Italy and Spain. Nucleic acid was either cDNA or gDNA, and it came from T cells, B-cell-depleted T cells, or PBMCs.

Assay used: immunoSEQ multiplex PCR; TCRdb lists only in-frame clones, some missing. This sample yields roughly 350,000 clones, of which about nine tenths are seen a single time; about 6.7% belongs to the top ten. Seattle's cohort entered during active infection and was followed longitudinally. The CDR3 extends over 12 amino acids. Germline V CDR1 and CDR2: GTSNPN, SVGIG (reference sequence). V lost 1 base, J lost 4 bases, and 5 bases lay in between. Sequenced input: peripheral blood. This clonotype was obtained from a woman in her 70s with COVID-19, enrolled during active disease. This chain links TRBV30 with TRBJ1-5; D unclear. The CDR3 DNA reads TGTGCCTGGAGTGGTACTAATCAGCCCCAGCATTTT. Translated, it gives CAWSGTNQPQHF.